A selection of T cell receptor beta chains follows, all from one sample in a study of regulatory T cells in long-lasting Graves disease. TCRdb analysed the multiplex PCR reads with MiXCR anew, one entry per CDR3 protein. The repertoire holds a few hundred thousand distinct CDR3 sequences, about 19% seen once, with over 11% in the top ten. Sequencing used peripheral blood mononuclear cells (PBMCs), obtained at new diagnosis, from a patient treated with antithyroid drugs. The receptors originated from a female donor with Graves disease. CDR3s include the opening cysteine and the closing phenylalanine or tryptophan. The D gene is left open where the match is weak. Clone size is given for some rows only: seen once, a few or many times, or a class if the clone is expanded.

v_gene	j_gene	abundance	d_gene	CDR3nt	CDR3aa
TRBV20-1	TRBJ2-3	many	.	TGCAGTGCTAGAGATCCGGGGGAGACCACAGATACGCAGTATTTT	CSARDPGETTDTQYF
TRBV5-8	TRBJ1-5	many	TRBD1	TGTGCCAGCAGTTCTCAGGGGGCAGGCCGCCAGCCCCAGCATTTT	CASSSQGAGRQPQHF
TRBV20-1	TRBJ2-3	many	TRBD1	TGCAGTGCGGGACAGGGTCGGCCAGATACGCAGTATTTT	CSAGQGRPDTQYF
TRBV18	TRBJ1-1	many	TRBD1	TGTGCCAGCTCACCAGGGACAGGGGGCTGGAACACTGAAGCTTTCTTT	CASSPGTGGWNTEAFF
TRBV18	TRBJ2-7	many	.	TGTGCCAGCTCACCAAATGATTACGAGCAGTACTTC	CASSPNDYEQYF
TRBV7-2	TRBJ1-5	.	.	TGTGCCAGCAGTTCCCAGGGGTTTGCGGGTCAGCCCCAGCATTTT	CASSSQGFAGQPQHF
TRBV4-3	TRBJ2-3	.	.	TGCGCCAGCGGCCGAGAGACTCTCACAGATACGCAGTATTTT	CASGRETLTDTQYF
TRBV12-3/TRBV12-4	TRBJ2-1	many	TRBD2	TGTGCCAGCAGTTTGTGGGGGAGCGGGAAAAGAAATGAGCAGTTCTTC	CASSLWGSGKRNEQFF
TRBV5-1	TRBJ2-1	many	TRBD1	TGCGCCAGCAGCTTTTGGGACAGTTACAATGAGCAGTTCTTC	CASSFWDSYNEQFF
TRBV4-1	TRBJ1-5	many	.	TGCGCCAGCAGCCGAGCGACATCGCGCAATCAGCCCCAGCATTTT	CASSRATSRNQPQHF
TRBV6-1	TRBJ1-5	many	.	TGTGCCAGCAGCTCCGGGTCCTGGGGCAATCAGCCCCAGCATTTT	CASSSGSWGNQPQHF
TRBV4-1	TRBJ2-5	many	.	TGCGCCAGCAGCCCCACAGCGCTCGAGACCCAGTACTTC	CASSPTALETQYF
TRBV11-2	TRBJ1-1	many	TRBD1	TGTGCCAGCAGCTTTAAGCTGTCAGGGGGAAGGACTGAAGCTTTCTTT	CASSFKLSGGRTEAFF
TRBV6-1	TRBJ2-3	.	TRBD2	TGTGCCAGCAGGAAGAGACTAGCGGGAGCAACGCAGTATTTT	CASRKRLAGATQYF
TRBV6-5	TRBJ2-2	.	.	TGTGCCAGCAATTACTCTCGGACGGATACCGGGGAGCTGTTTTTT	CASNYSRTDTGELFF
TRBV20-1	TRBJ2-2	.	TRBD2	TGCAGTGCTAGTGGTAGCGGGGGGGCCGGGGAGCTGTTTTTT	CSASGSGGAGELFF
TRBV6-6	TRBJ1-2	many	TRBD1	TGTGCCAGCAGTTACTCGTACAGGGGGCGCGAAAGTGACTATGGCTACACCTTC	CASSYSYRGRESDYGYTF
TRBV25-1	TRBJ2-7	.	.	TGTGCCAGCAGTGAATATAAGGAGGGGATAGCCTACGAGCAGTACTTC	CASSEYKEGIAYEQYF
TRBV24-1	TRBJ2-2	many	.	TGTGCCACCAGTGAGCGGGACCGGCTCAACACCGGGGAGCTGTTTTTT	CATSERDRLNTGELFF
TRBV20-1	TRBJ2-5	many	.	TGCAGTGCCGGGACACATAGGGAGACCCAGTACTTC	CSAGTHRETQYF
TRBV7-3	TRBJ2-2	.	TRBD2	TGTGCCAGCAGCTTAGGTCGGGGGGTCTCCACCGGGGAGCTGTTTTTT	CASSLGRGVSTGELFF
TRBV6-2/TRBV6-3	TRBJ2-7	many	.	TGTGCCAGCAGATACCGAAGAGCCGTCTACGAGCAGTACTTC	CASRYRRAVYEQYF
TRBV20-1	TRBJ2-7	many	TRBD2	TGCAGTGCTAAGCGGGAGTACGAGCAGTACTTC	CSAKREYEQYF
TRBV9	TRBJ2-1	.	TRBD2	TGTGCCAGCAGCGTAGGACATTCCGGGACTAGAAAGGGCAATGAGCAGTTCTTC	CASSVGHSGTRKGNEQFF
TRBV7-9	TRBJ1-2	many	.	TGTGCCAGCAGCGGAAGAGGCGGCAGGGACGGCTACACCTTC	CASSGRGGRDGYTF
TRBV20-1	TRBJ2-3	.	TRBD2	TGCAGTGCTCCATGGACTAGCGGGAGCACAGATACGCAGTATTTT	CSAPWTSGSTDTQYF
TRBV20-1	TRBJ1-2	many	.	TGCAGTGCTAGAGATTACCTCTTGGGGGACCGCTATGGCTACACCTTC	CSARDYLLGDRYGYTF
TRBV20-1	TRBJ2-1	many	TRBD2	TGCAGTGCTAAGGGCTCGGCGGGAGGGTCCTACAATGAGCAGTTCTTC	CSAKGSAGGSYNEQFF
TRBV7-2	TRBJ2-5	many	.	TGTGCCAGCAGCTTAGTCCACGAGACCCAGTACTTC	CASSLVHETQYF
TRBV4-2	TRBJ1-2	.	.	TGTGCCAGCAGCCAAGATGTGGGGGGCTACACCTTC	CASSQDVGGYTF
TRBV24-1	TRBJ2-1	many	TRBD2	TGTGCCACCAGTGATTTGACTAGCGGGAGGGCCGCCGGGTACAATGAGCAGTTCTTC	CATSDLTSGRAAGYNEQFF
TRBV29-1	TRBJ1-1	many	.	TGCAGCGCCGTATCTCAATGGACTGAAGCTTTCTTT	CSAVSQWTEAFF
TRBV7-2	TRBJ2-3	.	TRBD1	TGTGCCAGCAGCCCTTTGTGGGACAGGCTCAGCACAGATACGCAGTATTTT	CASSPLWDRLSTDTQYF
TRBV12-5	TRBJ2-3	many	TRBD1	TGTGCTAGTGGACTGGACAGGCGCACAGATACGCAGTATTTT	CASGLDRRTDTQYF
TRBV30	TRBJ2-7	many	.	TGTGCCTGGAGTGTGGGTGGTCCGAGCGAGCAGTACTTC	CAWSVGGPSEQYF
TRBV19	TRBJ2-5	few	.	TGTGCCAGTAGTATAAGCAGGGGCCAACAAGAGACCCAGTACTTC	CASSISRGQQETQYF
TRBV20-1	TRBJ2-7	few	TRBD1	TGCAGTGCCGAGACAGGGGGGGCCTACGAGCAGTACTTC	CSAETGGAYEQYF
TRBV7-2	TRBJ1-4	many	TRBD1	TGTGCCAGCAGCCTGACAGGGGCTGTTGAAAAACTGTTTTTT	CASSLTGAVEKLFF
TRBV11-2	TRBJ2-1	many	.	TGTGCCAGCAGCTTATTGGGTCTCAGCTACAATGAGCAGTTCTTC	CASSLLGLSYNEQFF
TRBV13	TRBJ1-4	few	.	TGTGCCAGCAGCTTAAGAGTATCTAATGAAAAACTGTTTTTT	CASSLRVSNEKLFF
TRBV12-3/TRBV12-4	TRBJ1-1	many	.	TGTGCCAGCAGAAGGGACCTCAACACTGAAGCTTTCTTT	CASRRDLNTEAFF
TRBV7-2	TRBJ2-2	.	.	TGTGCCAGCAGCTCCAGAGGCTGGGATAGAAACACCGGGGAGCTGTTTTTT	CASSSRGWDRNTGELFF
TRBV27	TRBJ2-7	many	TRBD2	TGTGCCAGCAGTTGGGTAGCGGGGGCCTACGAGCAGTACTTC	CASSWVAGAYEQYF
TRBV6-9	TRBJ1-3	few	.	TGTGCCAGCAGTTCAGGTTTGGGCTCTGGAAACACCATATATTTT	CASSSGLGSGNTIYF
TRBV5-1	TRBJ1-2	.	TRBD1	TGCGCCAGCAGCTTGGGACAGGGGGCCTACTATGGCTACACCTTC	CASSLGQGAYYGYTF
TRBV20-1	TRBJ2-3	many	.	TGCAGTGCTAGAGGTATAGGGACAAGCACAGATACGCAGTATTTT	CSARGIGTSTDTQYF
TRBV28	TRBJ2-4	many	TRBD1	TGTGCCAGCAGTACAATCCGGGACAGGTACATTCAGTACTTC	CASSTIRDRYIQYF
TRBV7-2	TRBJ2-3	many	.	TGTGCCAGCAGCTTAGTTGTCGCAATAGGCACAGATACGCAGTATTTT	CASSLVVAIGTDTQYF
TRBV7-2	TRBJ1-2	many	.	TGTGCCAGCAGCTCGCAGGGGACACGCGGCTACACCTTC	CASSSQGTRGYTF
TRBV10-3	TRBJ2-2	few	TRBD1	TGTGCCATCAGGACAGGGGGCACCGGGGAGCTGTTTTTT	CAIRTGGTGELFF
TRBV5-6	TRBJ2-7	many	TRBD1	TGTGCCAGCAGCACCCTGGACAGGGGGCTAATCTACGAGCAGTACTTC	CASSTLDRGLIYEQYF
TRBV27	TRBJ2-7	many	TRBD1	TGTGCCAGCAGGTTGAGGATGACTGGGACAGAATGGGACTACGAGCAGTACTTC	CASRLRMTGTEWDYEQYF
TRBV6-1	TRBJ2-3	.	.	TGTGCCAGCAGTCAACTAGTCTCTAGCACAGATACGCAGTATTTT	CASSQLVSSTDTQYF
TRBV11-2	TRBJ2-3	once	TRBD1	TGTGCCAGCAGCCGCGGGACAGGGGGGCCAGATACGCAGTATTTT	CASSRGTGGPDTQYF
TRBV6-1	TRBJ1-4	few	.	TGTGCCAGCAACAGGGAGACCCTTAATGGAAAACTGTTTTTT	CASNRETLNGKLFF